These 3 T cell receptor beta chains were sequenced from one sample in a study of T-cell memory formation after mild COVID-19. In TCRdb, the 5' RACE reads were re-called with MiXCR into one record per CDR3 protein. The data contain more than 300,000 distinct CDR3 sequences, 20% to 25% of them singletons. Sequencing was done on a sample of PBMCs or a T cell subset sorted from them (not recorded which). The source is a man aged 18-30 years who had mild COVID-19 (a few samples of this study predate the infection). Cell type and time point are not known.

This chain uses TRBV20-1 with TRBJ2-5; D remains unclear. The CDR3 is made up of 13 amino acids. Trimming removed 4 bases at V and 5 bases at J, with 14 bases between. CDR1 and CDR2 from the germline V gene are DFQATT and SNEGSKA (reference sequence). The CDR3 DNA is TGCAGTGCTACCCCCCTCTATTCTGAGACCCAGTACTTC. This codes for CSATPLYSETQYF.

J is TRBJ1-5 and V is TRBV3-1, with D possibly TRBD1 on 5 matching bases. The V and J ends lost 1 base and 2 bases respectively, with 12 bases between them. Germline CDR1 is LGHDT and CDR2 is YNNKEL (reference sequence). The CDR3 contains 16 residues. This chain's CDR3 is CASSQGDRSGNQPQHF. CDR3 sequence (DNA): TGTGCCAGCAGCCAAGGGGACCGGAGTGGCAATCAGCCCCAGCATTTT.

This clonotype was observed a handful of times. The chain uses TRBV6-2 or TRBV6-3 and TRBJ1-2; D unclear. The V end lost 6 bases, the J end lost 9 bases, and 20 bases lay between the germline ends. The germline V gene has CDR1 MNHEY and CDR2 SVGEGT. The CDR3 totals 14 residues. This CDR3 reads CASSGPGSYESYTF. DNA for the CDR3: TGTGCCAGCAGCGGTCCGGGCTCCTATGAAAGCTACACCTTC.